This T cell receptor beta chain was retrieved from a study of CD8+CD57+ T cells in acquired aplastic anemia. Overall study context: The DNA of sorted CD4+ and CD8+ cells averaged roughly 3.2 ug.

For CDR3 and TCR beta VDJ profiling, genomic DNA was the template used. TCRdb re-analysed the reads in MiXCR, keeping a single row per CDR3 protein. This table holds 400,000 to 450,000 distinct CDR3 sequences, 65% to 80% found once. Study results and limitations: About 30 was the count of CD8+ CDR3 sequences that patients shared with controls.

The ends lost 9 bases at V and 14 bases at J; junction bases unmatched: 18. The CDR3 is 13 amino acids. Details on this clonotype: The antigen is unknown.

This chain uses TRBV12-3 or TRBV12-4 with TRBJ1-2, with TRBD1 matching 7 bases. The sequenced sample consisted of sorted CD4+, CD8+, or CD8+CD57+ T cells (not recorded which) from PBMCs. This receptor was obtained from a human donor in good health, serving as a control. The CDR3 loop is CARIRDRVTFGTF. The DNA of the CDR3 is TGTGCCAGGATTCGTGACAGGGTCACTTTTGGTACCTTC.